This T cell receptor (beta chain) originates from a study of cytomegalovirus exposure and HLA in healthy donors. The PCR used 60 Vbeta and 13 Jbeta primers. Method: immunoSEQ multiplex PCR; TCRdb's copy keeps in-frame clones and lacks some. Altogether some 120,000 clones are present, less than 80% being singletons, with the ten largest covering around 1.8%. The CDR3 runs to 14 residues. CDR1 and CDR2 (germline): LNHDA, SQIVND (reference sequence). V was clipped by 4 bases and J by 7 bases; unmatched bases: 7. The receptor was isolated from a man over 45 in good health and CMV-seronegative. The specimen was PBMCs. The chain combines TRBV19 with TRBJ2-1, with 7 positions matching TRBD1. The CDR3 region has the DNA TGTGCCAGTAGTAGAGACAGGGCGGTTAATGAGCAGTTCTTC. Amino acid sequence: CASSRDRAVNEQFF.